Shown below are 31 T cell receptor beta chains from a single sample sequenced in a study of blood T cell repertoires in COVID-19. Sequencing used immunoSEQ multiplex PCR; TCRdb keeps in-frame clones, though not all of them. The sample carries approximately 40,000 clones, roughly 78% recorded once. The sample was peripheral blood. The receptors were sampled from a man aged 80 or over with active or convalescent COVID-19.

This chain connects TRBV3-1 (or the pseudogene TRBV3-2) to TRBJ2-1; the match to TRBD2 covers 9 bases. Germline values: CDR1 LGHDT, CDR2 YNNKEL (reference sequence). This CDR3 is 12 amino acids long. V trimming: 2 bases; J trimming: 15 bases; junction bases outside the gene matches: 5. CDR3 amino acids: CASSQNGLALFF. The CDR3 DNA reads as TGTGCCAGCAGCCAAAACGGACTAGCGTTGTTCTTC.

Only one count was recorded for this clone. The chain is built from TRBV10-3 and TRBJ2-1; 7 nucleotides line up with TRBD2. CDR3 length: 16 residues. The germline V gene encodes CDR1 ENHRY and CDR2 SYGVKD. V was pared by 3 bases and J by 2 bases, with 7 bases of the junction left unmatched. The CDR3 sequence is CAISDAGEAPYNEQFF. The CDR3 nucleotides read TGTGCCATCAGTGACGCGGGGGAGGCCCCCTACAATGAGCAGTTCTTC.

This rearrangement joins TRBV12-5 to TRBJ2-5; no clear D. This CDR3 region has 13 residues. Trimming took 2 bases from V and 5 from J, leaving 9 bases between them. Germline V gene lookup returns CDR1 LGHNT and CDR2 FRNRAP. This CDR3 is CASGLPPEETQYF. The CDR3 nucleotides are TGTGCTAGTGGTTTGCCCCCGGAGGAGACCCAGTACTTC.

This chain links TRBV25-1 with TRBJ2-1, with a possible D match to TRBD2 (6 bases). The CDR3 runs to 12 residues. V was shortened by 5 bases and J by 7 bases, with 9 bases between the two germline ends. Per germline, CDR1 MGHDK and CDR2 SYGVNS. The CDR3 region has the DNA TGTGCCAGCAGTTTGGGGAGGAATGAGCAGTTCTTC. As protein: CASSLGRNEQFF.

The chain couples TRBV28 to TRBJ1-6; D is undetermined. Germline V lookup: CDR1 MDHEN, CDR2 SYDVKM. This CDR3 contains 14 residues. V was trimmed by 4 bases and J by 7 bases, leaving 11 bases between them. The CDR3 sequence is CASSSPGQNSPLHF. The CDR3 DNA follows: TGTGCCAGCAGTTCTCCGGGTCAGAATTCACCCCTCCACTTT.

This sequence joins TRBV5-1 and TRBJ2-1; 9 bases line up with TRBD2. CDR3 length: 16 residues. CDR1 and CDR2 from the germline V gene are SGHRS and YFSETQ. V was pared by 2 bases and J by 2 bases, with 5 bases of the junction left unmatched. CDR3 loop: CASSLGLAPAYNEQFF. DNA for the CDR3: TGCGCCAGCAGCTTAGGACTAGCGCCCGCCTACAATGAGCAGTTCTTC.

This clone was found once. The J gene is TRBJ1-5, the V gene TRBV7-3, with 7 bases identical to TRBD1. The V segment lost 8 bases and the J segment 3 bases; nucleotides outside the gene matches: 10. In germline, CDR1 is SGHTA, CDR2 FQGTGA. The CDR3 spans 15 residues. CDR3 sequence reads: CASGQDRNYNQPQHF. Written as DNA, the CDR3 is TGTGCCAGCGGCCAGGACAGGAACTACAATCAGCCCCAGCATTTT.

The chain uses TRBV7-8 and TRBJ2-7, with D maybe TRBD1 (6 bases). V was shortened by 0 bases and J by 4 bases, with 13 bases between the two germline ends. This CDR3 comprises 15 residues. The germline gives CDR1 SGHVS, CDR2 FQNEAQ. CDR3 sequence reads: CASSLALGQPYEQYF. The DNA of the CDR3 is TGTGCCAGCAGCTTAGCGCTAGGACAGCCTTACGAGCAGTACTTC. The whole variable domain, remainder taken from reference TRBV7-8 and TRBJ2-7, is GAGVSQSPRYKVAKRGQDVALRCDPISGHVSLFWYQQALGQGPEFLTYFQNEAQLDKSGLPSDRFFAERPEGSVSTLKIQRTQQEDSAVYLCASSLALGQPYEQYFGPGTRLTVT.

V and J are TRBV21-1 and TRBJ2-5; TRBD1, the D gene given by the table, was not confirmed from the DNA. TRBV21-1 is designated a pseudogene. This CDR3 comprises 15 residues. DNA of the CDR3: TGTGCCAGCAGCAAAGAGACAGGTCCCCAAGAGACCCAGTACTTC. Translating it yields CASSKETGPQETQYF.

The gene calls are TRBV11-2 and TRBJ1-2; 7 bases line up with TRBD1. Germline assignment: CDR1 SGHAT and CDR2 FQNNGV. The CDR3 is 15 residues long. V shed 2 bases and J 4 bases; nucleotides not matched to a gene: 7. Here the CDR3 DNA reads TGTGCCAGCAGCTTAAACCGGGACAGTTCCTATGGCTACACCTTC. This sequence encodes CASSLNRDSSYGYTF.

On this clone: One end of the junction varies from germline; a read error may be responsible. The rearrangement links TRBV7-2 to TRBJ2-3; 11 bases are a match to TRBD2. Germline V gives CDR1 SGHTA, CDR2 FQGNSA. The CDR3 runs 17 residues. CDR3 coding DNA: TGTGCCAGCAGCGTAGCTAGCGGGAGGACTAGCACAGATACGCAGTATTTT. This encodes CASSVASGRTSTDTQYF.

The V call is TRBV18, the J call TRBJ1-2; possible D gene TRBD1, 6 bases. The ends were cut back, 8 bases at V and 1 base at J, with 11 bases in the middle. CDR1 and CDR2 (germline): KGHSH, LQKENI. The length of the CDR3 is 13 residues. This CDR3 is CASTEQGNYGYTF. CDR3 in DNA: TGTGCCAGCACGGAACAGGGTAACTATGGCTACACCTTC.

V is TRBV9 and J is TRBJ2-1, with D tentatively TRBD1 (5 bases). Deletions cut 4 bases from V and 4 bases from J, with 9 bases between. Germline V gene sequence: CDR1 SGDLS, CDR2 YYNGEE. This CDR3 region has 13 residues. The DNA of the CDR3 is TGTGCCAGCAGCCCCCGGACATACAATGAGCAGTTCTTC. This codes for CASSPRTYNEQFF.

This clone was observed a handful of times. The J gene is TRBJ2-5, the V gene TRBV4-2; 14 bases line up with TRBD2. Germline CDR1 LGHNA, CDR2 YNFKEQ. This CDR3 has 16 residues. Germline trimming cut 3 bases from V and 3 bases from J; bases unmatched to any gene: 3. The chain's CDR3 is CASSHGLAGGKETQYF. CDR3 bases: TGTGCCAGCAGCCATGGACTAGCGGGGGGTAAAGAGACCCAGTACTTC.

The V and J genes are TRBV4-2 and TRBJ1-4; D remains unclear. V was clipped by 4 bases and J by 7 bases, with 7 bases between them. The CDR3 runs to 12 residues. CDR1 is LGHNA, CDR2 YNFKEQ, per germline. This CDR3 is CASSLETEKLFF. The CDR3 DNA is TGTGCCAGCAGCCTGGAGACTGAAAAACTGTTTTTT.

The rearrangement links TRBV6-2 or TRBV6-3 to TRBJ1-3, with TRBD1 matching 7 bases. Unmatched junction bases numbered 8, after V lost 5 bases and J lost 1 base. Germline V gene lookup returns CDR1 MNHEY and CDR2 SVGEGT. CDR3 size: 16 residues. The CDR3 DNA reads as TGTGCCAGCAGTCCACGACAGGGACGGTCTGGAAACACCATATATTTT. Residues: CASSPRQGRSGNTIYF.

This chain uses TRBV7-2 with TRBJ2-1; D perhaps matches TRBD2 (6 bases). CDR3 length: 15 residues. Trimming cost V 3 bases and J 1 base, with 10 bases left between them. Germline CDR1 SGHTA, CDR2 FQGNSA. CDR3 protein: CASSFSGGSYNEQFF. The CDR3, as DNA: TGTGCCAGCAGCTTCTCCGGGGGTTCCTACAATGAGCAGTTCTTC.

This chain joins TRBV19 and TRBJ1-3; a possible D gene is TRBD1 (5 bases). Trimming took 7 bases from V and 3 from J, leaving 10 bases between them. The CDR3 contains 13 residues. CDR1 is LNHDA, CDR2 SQIVND, per germline (reference sequence). This CDR3 is CASTDQGGNTIYF. In nucleotides, the CDR3 is TGTGCCAGTACCGACCAGGGTGGAAACACCATATATTTT.

The rearrangement joins TRBV27 to TRBJ2-1; the match to TRBD2 covers 16 bases. The CDR3 consists of 18 residues. V shed 6 bases, J shed 7 bases, and the junction held 12 bases outside the gene matches. Looked up from germline, CDR1 is MNHEY and CDR2 is SMNVEV (reference sequence). Here the CDR3 reads CASRGWGLAGGPGNEQFF. Here the CDR3 DNA reads TGTGCCAGCAGGGGGTGGGGACTAGCGGGAGGGCCGGGGAATGAGCAGTTCTTC.

The chain joins TRBV28 to TRBJ2-1; weak D call: TRBD2 (6 bases). Germline V gene data show CDR1 as MDHEN and CDR2 as SYDVKM. Trimming took 6 bases from V and 1 from J, leaving 10 bases between them. CDR3 length: 14 residues. CDR3 loop: CASRLGGSYNEQFF. For the CDR3, the DNA is TGTGCCAGCAGGCTTGGGGGGTCCTACAATGAGCAGTTCTTC.

The genes are TRBV5-4 and TRBJ1-4; maybe TRBD1 (5 bases). The CDR3 runs to 15 residues. V was pared by 4 bases and J by 10 bases, with 20 bases between. Germline values: CDR1 SGHNT, CDR2 YYREEE (reference sequence). In nucleotides, the CDR3 is TGTGCCAGCAGCCAATACGACAGCCAAAGGGGAAAACTGTTTTTT. It is translated as CASSQYDSQRGKLFF. Complete variable domain (other parts from reference TRBV5-4 and TRBJ1-4): ETGVTQSPTHLIKTRGQQVTLRCSSQSGHNTVSWYQQALGQGPQFIFQYYREEENGRGNFPPRFSGLQFPNYSSELNVNALELDDSALYLCASSQYDSQRGKLFFGSGTQLSVL.

The CDR3 nucleotides read TGTGCCATCAGTGAGCAGCCAGGGAGGGGGAACACTGAAGCTTTCTTT. Protein sequence: CAISEQPGRGNTEAFF. The chain is built from TRBV10-3 and TRBJ1-1; tentatively, D is TRBD1 (5 bases). V lost 2 bases, J lost 1 base, and 14 bases lay in between. CDR3 length: 16 residues. Germline CDR1 ENHRY, CDR2 SYGVKD.

This rearrangement joins TRBV11-2 to TRBJ1-6; D is possibly TRBD1 (6 bases). V lost 2 bases, J lost 7 bases, and 9 bases lay in between. The CDR3 totals 14 residues. Germline loops: CDR1 SGHAT, CDR2 FQNNGV. The CDR3, as DNA: TGTGCCAGCAGCTTACAGGGGTTGAATTCACCCCTCCACTTT. This translates into CASSLQGLNSPLHF.

This chain connects TRBV6-5 to TRBJ1-5, with TRBD1 identical over 7 bases. The germline V gene has CDR1 MNHEY and CDR2 SVGAGI. J gave up 7 bases and V 5 bases, and 8 bases lay outside the gene matches. This CDR3 spans 14 amino acids. The CDR3 coding sequence is TGTGCCAGCAGTCCCGGGACAGTTAAGCAGCCCCAGCATTTT. Translating it yields CASSPGTVKQPQHF.

This clone was counted a few times. The V call is TRBV2, the J call TRBJ2-7; D gene ambiguous. The CDR3 runs 12 residues. Germline V gene sequence: CDR1 SNHLY, CDR2 FYNNEI. V lost 5 bases, J lost 7 bases, and 12 bases lay in between. The CDR3 nucleotides read TGTGCCAGCAGTAGCTCGCTCTTGGAGCAGTACTTC. Its translation is CASSSSLLEQYF.

The chain couples TRBV28 to TRBJ1-4; 11 bases fit TRBD1. Germline values: CDR1 MDHEN, CDR2 SYDVKM. Trimming removed 5 bases from V and 3 bases from J; junction bases left unmatched: 5. The CDR3 loop spans 16 amino acids. CDR3 DNA: TGTGCCAGCAGTCCGGACAGGGGGCTAGCTAATGAAAAACTGTTTTTT. Its protein is CASSPDRGLANEKLFF.

CDR3: CATSDTQGGDTQYF. The CDR3 nucleotides are TGTGCCACCAGTGACACCCAGGGGGGCGATACGCAGTATTTT. The V gene is TRBV24-1, the J gene TRBJ2-3, with D perhaps TRBD1 (7 bases). In germline, CDR1 is KGHDR, CDR2 SFDVKD. V lost 4 bases to trimming and J lost 6 bases, with 13 bases between them. The CDR3 is 14 amino acids.

The chain carries TRBV5-3 and TRBJ1-5, with TRBD1 identical over 8 bases. TRBV5-3 is marked as an open reading frame, function uncertain. V was clipped by 2 bases and J by 7 bases; unmatched bases: 5. This CDR3 has 14 amino acids. This chain's CDR3 is CARSFGQGTQPQHF. CDR3 nucleotide sequence: TGTGCCAGAAGCTTCGGACAGGGAACACAGCCCCAGCATTTT.

This chain uses TRBV18 with TRBJ2-5; 8 bases fit TRBD2. This CDR3 spans 15 amino acids. V trimming: 6 bases; J trimming: 2 bases; junction bases outside the gene matches: 8. Looked up from germline, CDR1 is KGHSH and CDR2 is LQKENI. This chain's CDR3 is CASSLLAAGQETQYF. DNA of the CDR3: TGTGCCAGCTCTTTACTAGCGGCCGGGCAAGAGACCCAGTACTTC.

V gene TRBV3-1 (or the pseudogene TRBV3-2) combines with J gene TRBJ1-6; tentatively, D is TRBD1 (6 bases). V shed 4 bases and J shed 10 bases, with 14 bases lying between them. This CDR3 is built from 14 residues. The germline CDR1 and CDR2 sequences are LGHDT and YNNKEL (reference sequence). CDR3 in amino acids: CASSPSHRESPLHF. Written as DNA, the CDR3 is TGTGCCAGCAGCCCTTCCCACAGGGAATCACCCCTCCACTTT.

The chain links TRBV4-3 to TRBJ2-1; possible D gene TRBD1, 5 bases. Trimming left V 0 bases short and J 4 bases short, with 7 bases between. The germline gives CDR1 LGHNA, CDR2 YSLEER. This CDR3 has 14 residues. The CDR3 sequence: CASSQDHRYNEQFF. The CDR3 region has the DNA TGCGCCAGCAGCCAAGATCACAGGTACAATGAGCAGTTCTTC.